This T cell receptor (beta chain) was documented in a study of T-cell reconstitution after alpha-beta-depleted transplantation in children. In germline, CDR1 is MNHEY, CDR2 SVGAGI. The CDR3 runs 15 residues. With 4 bases removed from V and 6 bases from J, the gap between germline ends came to 15 bases. Preparation of the TCRbeta library involved a method that used unique molecular identifiers. TCRdb called the PCR reads again in MiXCR, with one record for every CDR3 protein. The sample contains about 640,000 distinct CDR3 sequences, 15% to 20% of which appear only once. The chain has TRBV6-5 and TRBJ2-2; unclear D gene. The sequencing here drew on PBMCs from the stem cell graft donor, taken from the stem cell graft. This TCR was recovered from a human donor who donated a stem cell graft to a child with acute myeloid leukemia. The CDR3 region has the DNA TGTGCCAGCAGTTCCCGGGCCAACGGCCCCGGGGAGCTGTTTTTT. Translation: CASSSRANGPGELFF.